This T cell receptor beta chain was captured in a study of blood T cell repertoires in COVID-19. Study as a whole: Acute-phase and convalescent COVID-19 samples originated in the United States, Italy and Spain.

Produced via immunoSEQ multiplex PCR; TCRdb's table is partial and in-frame only. The table records approximately 380,000 clones, approximately 90% of them present only once. With 4 bases clipped from V and 2 bases from J, the junction kept 6 bases outside the gene matches. The CDR3 length is 15 residues. The germline V gene encodes CDR1 KGHDR and CDR2 SFDVKD. Everyone who took part was 18 to 89 years old, and they came from about two dozen US areas. Two consecutive negative NP/OP PCR tests, clearance, or resolved symptoms defined Cohort 3 recovery. This sequence joins TRBV24-1 and TRBJ1-1, with 7 bases matching TRBD1. This clonotype was obtained from a woman aged 18-29 years who had recovered from COVID-19. The sequenced sample was PBMCs or T cells enriched from blood (not recorded which). The CDR3 nucleotides read TGTGCCACCAGTGACCCCCGACAGGGAAACACTGAAGCTTTCTTT. The encoded protein is CATSDPRQGNTEAFF.